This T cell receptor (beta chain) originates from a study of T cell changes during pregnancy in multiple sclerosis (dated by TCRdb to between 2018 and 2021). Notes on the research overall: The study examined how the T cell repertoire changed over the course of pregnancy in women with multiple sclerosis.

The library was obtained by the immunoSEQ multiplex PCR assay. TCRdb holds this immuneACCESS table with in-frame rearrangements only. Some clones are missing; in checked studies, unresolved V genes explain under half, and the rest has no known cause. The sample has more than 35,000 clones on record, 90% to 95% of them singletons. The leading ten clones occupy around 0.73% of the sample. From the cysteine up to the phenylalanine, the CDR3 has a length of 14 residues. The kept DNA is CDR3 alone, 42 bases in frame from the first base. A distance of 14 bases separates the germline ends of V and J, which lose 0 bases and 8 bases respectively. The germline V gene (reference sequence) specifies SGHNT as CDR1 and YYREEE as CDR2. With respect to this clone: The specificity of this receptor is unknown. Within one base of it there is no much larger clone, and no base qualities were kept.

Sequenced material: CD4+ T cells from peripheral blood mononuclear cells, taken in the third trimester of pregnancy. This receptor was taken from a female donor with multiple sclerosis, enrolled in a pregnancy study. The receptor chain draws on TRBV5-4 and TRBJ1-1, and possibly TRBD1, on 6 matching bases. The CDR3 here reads CASSLGLGAGEAFF. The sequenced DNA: TGTGCCAGCAGCTTGGGGTTGGGGGCAGGGGAAGCTTTCTTT. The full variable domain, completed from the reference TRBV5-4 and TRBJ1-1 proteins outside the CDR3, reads ETGVTQSPTHLIKTRGQQVTLRCSSQSGHNTVSWYQQALGQGPQFIFQYYREEENGRGNFPPRFSGLQFPNYSSELNVNALELDDSALYLCASSLGLGAGEAFFGQGTRLTVV.